These 26 T cell receptor beta chains were all obtained from the same sample, sequenced in a study of CD8+CD57+ T cells in acquired aplastic anemia. Researchers used genomic DNA as the template to profile TCR beta VDJ and CDR3. TCRdb passed the reads through MiXCR, listing each CDR3 protein once. Of some 220,000 distinct CDR3 sequences in the sample, approximately 35% were seen once. The sequenced sample was sorted CD4+, CD8+, or CD8+CD57+ T cells (not recorded which) from PBMCs. These TCRs come from a human donor in good health, serving as a control.

This clonotype was seen many times. The J gene is TRBJ1-2, the V gene TRBV15; 8 bases are shared with TRBD1. The CDR3 has 18 amino acids. V lost 1 base, J lost 6 bases, and 16 bases stayed unmatched. From germline, CDR1 is LNHNV and CDR2 YYDKDF (reference sequence). CDR3 sequence reads: CATSRGLQGAASRNGYTF. CDR3 DNA: TGTGCCACCAGCAGAGGATTGCAGGGGGCCGCTTCCAGAAATGGCTACACCTTC.

This clonotype was picked up a small number of times. The V and J genes are TRBV18 and TRBJ2-5; 8 bases match TRBD1. Germline V CDR1 and CDR2: KGHSH, LQKENI. The CDR3 has 14 amino acids. With V trimmed by 3 bases and J by 4 bases, 4 bases remained unmatched. CDR3 sequence (DNA): TGTGCCAGCTCACCGGGACAGGTAGGAGAGACCCAGTACTTC. Its protein product is CASSPGQVGETQYF.

Concerning this clonotype itself: This clone may be a read error of a much larger clone one base away. The rearrangement joins TRBV7-8 to TRBJ1-3; no clear D gene. V was trimmed by 5 bases and J by 4 bases, leaving 12 bases between them. CDR1 is SGHVS and CDR2 is FQNEAQ in the germline V gene. This CDR3 contains 14 residues. The CDR3 is CASSPAVWGNTIYF. For the CDR3, the DNA is TGTGCCAGCAGCCCAGCTGTATGGGGAAACACCATATATTTT.

CDR3 nucleotides: TGTGCCAGCAGTGAAGCGCCGGGGACAGTCAACGAGCAGTACTTC. Protein: CASSEAPGTVNEQYF. This chain links TRBV2 with TRBJ2-7; 7 positions match TRBD1. The ends lost 0 bases at V and 5 bases at J; junction bases unmatched: 7. There are 15 residues in the CDR3. Germline CDR1 is SNHLY and CDR2 is FYNNEI.

J is TRBJ2-3 and V is TRBV5-1; TRBD1 aligns across 10 bases. Trimming took 7 bases from V and 3 from J; bases not matched to a gene: 8. This CDR3 is built from 15 residues. Germline CDR1 SGHRS, CDR2 YFSETQ. This CDR3 reads CASRSRDRGTDTQYF. Here the CDR3 DNA reads TGCGCCAGCCGCTCCCGGGACAGGGGAACAGATACGCAGTATTTT.

This clonotype was counted at least ten times. The J gene is TRBJ2-1, the V gene TRBV2; TRBD2 aligns across 11 bases. Germline V gene sequence: CDR1 SNHLY, CDR2 FYNNEI. The CDR3 runs 15 residues. With V trimmed by 3 bases and J by 8 bases, 6 bases remained unmatched. The chain's CDR3 is CASSDWTSGFDEQFF. CDR3 DNA: TGTGCCAGCAGTGACTGGACTAGCGGGTTCGATGAGCAGTTCTTC. Combining the CDR3 with reference TRBV2 and TRBJ2-1 gives the whole variable domain EPEVTQTPSHQVTQMGQEVILRCVPISNHLYFYWYRQILGQKVEFLVSFYNNEISEKSEIFDDQFSVERPDGSNFTLKIRSTKLEDSAMYFCASSDWTSGFDEQFFGPGTRLTVL.

With respect to this clonotype: This clone may be a read error of a much larger clone one base away. The V and J genes are TRBV20-1 and TRBJ2-5, with D possibly matching TRBD2 (5 bases). The CDR3 spans 13 residues. CDR1 is DFQATT and CDR2 is SNEGSKA in the germline V gene (reference sequence). The CDR3 loop is CSAEDPLGETRYF. The CDR3 DNA reads TGCAGTGCTGAGGACCCACTTGGGGAGACCCGGTACTTC.

The gene calls are TRBV2 and TRBJ2-1, with a tentative D call TRBD2 (6 bases). V shed 10 bases and J shed 10 bases, with 20 bases lying between them. The CDR3 is made up of 13 amino acids. Per germline, CDR1 SNHLY and CDR2 FYNNEI. CDR3 nucleotides: TGTGCCACCGCCCGGGGGTCCACCGGGGAGCAGTTCTTC. This translates into CATARGSTGEQFF.

This clonotype showed up many times. The CDR3 bases are TGTGCCACCGCGGGGACTAGCGGAGTTCAGTACTTC. Residues: CATAGTSGVQYF. V gene TRBV24-1 combines with J gene TRBJ2-4; TRBD2 aligns across 11 bases. This CDR3 comprises 12 residues. The V gene's germline CDR1 is KGHDR and CDR2 SFDVKD. V trimming: 9 bases; J trimming: 11 bases; junction bases outside the gene matches: 5.

A single count supports this clonotype. V is TRBV19 and J is TRBJ1-1; maybe TRBD1 (5 bases). The V gene's germline CDR1 is LNHDA and CDR2 SQIVND (reference sequence). The CDR3 runs 14 residues. Deletions cut 7 bases from V and 1 base from J, with 13 bases between. CDR3 in amino acids: CASTKWGKNTEAFF. The CDR3 DNA reads TGTGCCAGTACCAAATGGGGGAAGAACACTGAAGCTTTCTTT.

This clonotype showed up just a few times. This CDR3 is CASRPRELVYGYTF. Here the CDR3 DNA reads TGCGCCAGCAGACCCCGGGAACTCGTGTATGGCTACACCTTC. The chain combines TRBV5-1 with TRBJ1-2; D not resolved. The V gene lost 5 bases and the J gene lost 5 bases, with 16 bases spanning the gap. The germline V gene encodes CDR1 SGHRS and CDR2 YFSETQ. The CDR3 is made up of 14 amino acids.

This clonotype was counted many times. The J gene is TRBJ1-5, the V gene TRBV15, with no clear D. The V gene's germline CDR1 is LNHNV and CDR2 YYDKDF (reference sequence). V was trimmed by 0 bases and J by 0 bases, leaving 3 bases between them. The CDR3 extends over 14 amino acids. CDR3 coding DNA: TGTGCCACCAGCAGAGACACTAGCAATCAGCCCCAGCATTTT. Its protein product is CATSRDTSNQPQHF.

The table lists this clonotype with a few counts. The chain couples TRBV6-1 to TRBJ1-3; D is possibly TRBD1 (6 bases). The V gene's germline CDR1 is MNHNS and CDR2 SASEGT. The CDR3 covers 15 residues. Trimming took 6 bases from V and 2 from J, leaving 14 bases between them. CDR3: CASSRRGQTGNTIYF. The CDR3 region has the DNA TGTGCCAGCAGCCGACGGGGACAAACTGGAAACACCATATATTTT.

This clonotype was counted many times. The rearrangement uses TRBV11-2 and TRBJ1-2, with a weak D call TRBD1 (6 bases). From germline, CDR1 is SGHAT and CDR2 FQNNGV. This CDR3 contains 15 residues. The germline V and J ends were trimmed by 4 bases and 4 bases, with 16 bases remaining between them. The CDR3 reads CASSSQGLGSYGYTF. Here the CDR3 DNA reads TGTGCCAGCAGCTCACAGGGCCTCGGGTCCTATGGCTACACCTTC.

The chain joins TRBV5-1 to TRBJ1-4, with 7 nucleotides matching TRBD1. With V trimmed by 0 bases and J by 4 bases, 3 bases remained unmatched. The V gene's germline CDR1 is SGHRS and CDR2 YFSETQ. CDR3 length equals 15 residues. The CDR3 loop is CASSLGDRLNEKLFF. The CDR3 coding sequence is TGCGCCAGCAGCTTGGGGGACAGACTTAATGAAAAACTGTTTTTT. Looking up the rest from reference TRBV5-1 and TRBJ1-4 gives the full variable domain: KAGVTQTPRYLIKTRGQQVTLSCSPISGHRSVSWYQQTPGQGLQFLFEYFSETQRNKGNFPGRFSGRQFSNSRSEMNVSTLELGDSALYLCASSLGDRLNEKLFFGSGTQLSVL.

In its sample, this clonotype was seen many times. This chain connects TRBV10-1 to TRBJ2-2, with D uncertain. Germline CDR1 and CDR2: WNHNN and SYGVQD (reference sequence). The CDR3 has 15 amino acids. V lost 5 bases and J lost 0, with 10 bases in between. CDR3 bases: TGCGCCAGCAGTCCAGTTCGCGCGAACACCGGGGAGCTGTTTTTT. Translating gives CASSPVRANTGELFF.

Many counts were recorded for this clonotype. This sequence joins TRBV9 and TRBJ2-3; no reliable D call. In germline, CDR1 is SGDLS, CDR2 YYNGEE. This CDR3 has 15 residues. Trimming cost V 0 bases and J 1 base, with 9 bases left between them. CDR3 nucleotide sequence: TGTGCCAGCAGCGTAGGGAGTTTTGGCACAGATACGCAGTATTTT. It encodes CASSVGSFGTDTQYF.

This chain uses TRBV5-1 with TRBJ2-3, with unresolved D. V was shortened by 0 bases and J by 0 bases, with 11 bases between the two germline ends. CDR1 is SGHRS, CDR2 YFSETQ, per germline. CDR3 size: 16 residues. CDR3: CASSLAAETSTDTQYF. For the CDR3, the DNA is TGCGCCAGCAGCTTGGCCGCCGAAACTAGCACAGATACGCAGTATTTT. The entire variable domain, with the rest obtained from reference TRBV5-1 and TRBJ2-3, is as follows: KAGVTQTPRYLIKTRGQQVTLSCSPISGHRSVSWYQQTPGQGLQFLFEYFSETQRNKGNFPGRFSGRQFSNSRSEMNVSTLELGDSALYLCASSLAAETSTDTQYFGPGTRLTVL.

A word on this clonotype: Given a much more abundant clone one base away, this may be a read error. V gene TRBV19 combines with J gene TRBJ1-5; D gene unclear. Germline CDR1 LNHDA, CDR2 SQIVND (reference sequence). Trimming took 3 bases from V and 7 from J, leaving 13 bases between them. There are 14 residues in the CDR3. CDR3: CASSISKIYQPQHF. The CDR3 coding sequence is TGTGCCAGTAGTATTTCCAAGATATACCAGCCCCAGCATTTT.

V is TRBV4-2 and J is TRBJ1-2; no reliable D call. The length of the CDR3 is 13 residues. V lost 0 bases, J lost 6 bases, and 8 bases lay in between. CDR1 and CDR2 from the germline V gene are LGHNA and YNFKEQ. CDR3 in amino acids: CASSQDYGDGYTF. In DNA form, the CDR3 reads TGTGCCAGCAGCCAAGATTACGGTGATGGCTACACCTTC.

This chain joins TRBV6-1 and TRBJ1-2; D ambiguous. V gave up 0 bases and J gave up 1 base, with 15 bases separating them. Germline CDR1 and CDR2: MNHNS and SASEGT. The CDR3 totals 17 residues. The CDR3 coding sequence is TGTGCCAGCAGTGAAGCGGTATTTTACGCTCGTAACTATGGCTACACCTTC. Translating gives CASSEAVFYARNYGYTF.

This clonotype was observed many times. The chain employs TRBV12-3 or TRBV12-4 and TRBJ1-2, with 7 nucleotides matching TRBD1. The CDR3 loop spans 16 amino acids. Trimming took 5 bases from V and 4 from J; bases not matched to a gene: 13. Written as DNA, the CDR3 is TGTGCCAGCAGTAAATACCCCGACAGGGATGGCTATGGCTACACCTTC. Translating gives CASSKYPDRDGYGYTF.

The chain joins TRBV10-3 to TRBJ1-5, with D uncertain. The CDR3 length is 13 residues. The V gene lost 7 bases and the J gene lost 11 bases, with 18 bases spanning the gap. Germline V CDR1 and CDR2: ENHRY, SYGVKD. DNA for the CDR3: TGTGCCATCACGGGTGCGTTACAAGAGACCCAGCATTTT. The encoded protein is CAITGALQETQHF.

This clonotype was recorded a few times. V is TRBV5-1 and J is TRBJ2-2; 9 bases agree with TRBD1. V dropped 4 bases and J dropped 4; count of bases not matched to a gene: 5. In germline, CDR1 is SGHRS, CDR2 YFSETQ. The CDR3 covers 15 residues. CDR3 sequence (DNA): TGCGCCAGCAGCAAGGACAGGGGTAGCACCGGGGAGCTGTTTTTT. Protein product: CASSKDRGSTGELFF.

This clonotype was seen many times. The chain couples TRBV2 to TRBJ2-7; the match to TRBD2 covers 14 bases. After removal of 6 bases from V and 0 bases from J, the junction contained 4 bases not matched to a gene. CDR1 is SNHLY and CDR2 is FYNNEI in the germline V gene. The CDR3 loop spans 16 amino acids. Here the CDR3 reads CASSRGLAGVSYEQYF. CDR3 coding DNA: TGTGCCAGCAGCCGGGGACTAGCGGGAGTCTCCTACGAGCAGTACTTC.

This clonotype has ten or more counts. The rearrangement joins TRBV7-2 to TRBJ2-3; 9 positions match TRBD2. The V gene end was trimmed by 1 base and the J gene end by 3 bases; junction bases not matched to a gene: 5. The CDR3 consists of 16 residues. CDR1 is SGHTA, CDR2 FQGNSA, per germline. The CDR3 coding sequence is TGTGCCAGCAGCTTAGGGCTAGCGGGACGTACAGATACGCAGTATTTT. This codes for CASSLGLAGRTDTQYF.